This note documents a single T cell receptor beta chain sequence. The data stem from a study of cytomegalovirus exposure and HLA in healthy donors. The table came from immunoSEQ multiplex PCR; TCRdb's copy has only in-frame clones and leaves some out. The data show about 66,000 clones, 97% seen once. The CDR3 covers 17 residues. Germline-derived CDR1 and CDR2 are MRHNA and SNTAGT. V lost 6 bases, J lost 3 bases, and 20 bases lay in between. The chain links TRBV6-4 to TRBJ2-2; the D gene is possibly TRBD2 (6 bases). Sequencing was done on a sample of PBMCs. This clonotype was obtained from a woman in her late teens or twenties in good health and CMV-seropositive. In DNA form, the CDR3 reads TGTGCCAGCAGCCCCCTGATCGGTAGCGGAGACACCGGGGAGCTGTTTTTT. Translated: CASSPLIGSGDTGELFF.